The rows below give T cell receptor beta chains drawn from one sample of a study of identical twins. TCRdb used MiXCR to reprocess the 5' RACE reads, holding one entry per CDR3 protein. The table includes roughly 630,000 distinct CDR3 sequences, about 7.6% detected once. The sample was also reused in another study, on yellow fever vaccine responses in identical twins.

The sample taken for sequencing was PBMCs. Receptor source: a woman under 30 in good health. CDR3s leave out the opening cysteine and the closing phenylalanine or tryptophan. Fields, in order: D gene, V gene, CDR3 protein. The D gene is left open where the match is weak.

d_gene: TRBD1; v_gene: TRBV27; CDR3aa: ASSLGTGNPGELF
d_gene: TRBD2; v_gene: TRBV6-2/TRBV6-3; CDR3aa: ASSYSKGRRSGRAPMGDEQF
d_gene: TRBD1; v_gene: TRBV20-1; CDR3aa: SARRTGLNYGYT
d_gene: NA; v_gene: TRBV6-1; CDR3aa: ASRVSQGFNQPQH
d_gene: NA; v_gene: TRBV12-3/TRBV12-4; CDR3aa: ASSLVNRPRTEAF
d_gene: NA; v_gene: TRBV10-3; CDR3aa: AISDRLDNEQF
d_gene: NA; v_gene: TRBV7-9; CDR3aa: ASSLRGASEAF
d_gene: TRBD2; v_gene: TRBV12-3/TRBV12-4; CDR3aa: ARSFRTSGGALDNEQF
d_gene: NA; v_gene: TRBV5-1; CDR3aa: ASSLVSDTYEQY
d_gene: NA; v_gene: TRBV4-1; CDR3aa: ASKTGYTMGNTEAF
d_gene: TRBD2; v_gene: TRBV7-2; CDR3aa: ASSSPGLTMAP
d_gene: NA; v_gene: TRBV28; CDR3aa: ASSSDSLRETQY
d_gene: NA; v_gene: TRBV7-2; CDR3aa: ASSLGLVGHGDTQY
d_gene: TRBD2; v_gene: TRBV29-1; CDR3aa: SVGVLAGGEQF
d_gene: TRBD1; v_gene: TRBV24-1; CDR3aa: ATSDPSTGGYGYT
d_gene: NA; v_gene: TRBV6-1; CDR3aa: ASSSAGGSGNTTY
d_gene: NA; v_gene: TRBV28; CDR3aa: ASSFGQTSTDTQY
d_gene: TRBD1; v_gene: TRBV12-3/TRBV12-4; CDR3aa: ASSHTPGQAN
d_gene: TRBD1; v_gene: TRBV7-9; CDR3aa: ASSLGGQGAGNTEAF
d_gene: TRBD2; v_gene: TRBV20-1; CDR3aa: SARDLTSEHYEQY
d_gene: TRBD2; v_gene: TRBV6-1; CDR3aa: ASSATSGSTYEQY
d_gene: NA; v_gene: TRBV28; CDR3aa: ASSSGGVTDTQY
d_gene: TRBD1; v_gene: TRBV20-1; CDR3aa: SARGTGGRQPQH
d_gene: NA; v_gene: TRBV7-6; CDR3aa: ASSRTDEQF
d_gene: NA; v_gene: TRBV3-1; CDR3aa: ASSQGQNQETQY
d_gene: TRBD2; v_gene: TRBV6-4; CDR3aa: ASSATGTRGNTGELF
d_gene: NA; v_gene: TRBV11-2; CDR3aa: ASSGRIRENVVTDTQY
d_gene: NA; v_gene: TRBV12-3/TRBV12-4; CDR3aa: ASSLSGPNQPQH
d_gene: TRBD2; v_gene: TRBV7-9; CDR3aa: ASSLAGGYKGQF
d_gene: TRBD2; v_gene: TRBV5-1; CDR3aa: AISISSGGLNEQF
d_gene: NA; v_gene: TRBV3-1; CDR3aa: ASSPSSSYNEQF
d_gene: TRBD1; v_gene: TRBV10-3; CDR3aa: AISDGTETGELF
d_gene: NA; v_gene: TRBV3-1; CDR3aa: ASSQASQGGPQH
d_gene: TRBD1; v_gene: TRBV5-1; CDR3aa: ASSSRGQHADTQY
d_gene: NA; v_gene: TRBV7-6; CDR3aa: ASIHGREYQETQY
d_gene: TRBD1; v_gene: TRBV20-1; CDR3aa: SARETGRGSTDTQY
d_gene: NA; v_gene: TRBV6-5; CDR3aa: ASSYSFSPSTDTQY
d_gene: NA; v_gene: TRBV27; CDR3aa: ASSVSYLNNEQF
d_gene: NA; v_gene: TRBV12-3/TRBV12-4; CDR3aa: ASSFGPDTQY